This T cell receptor beta chain was sequenced in a study of shared clonotypes between healthy human individuals (dated by TCRdb to the early 2020s). For context, the study as a whole: A couple of women and a few men aged 18 to 49 years were included in the cohort. Different laboratories and diverse techniques were used to prepare libraries and sequence TCR repertoires, to increase sequencing depth and limit assay-specific biases. Each donor's leukapheresis produced roughly between roughly 0.85 and 10 billion PBMCs. For each donor, three plates each were used for CD4 naive and CD4 memory, two plates were used for CD8 naive, and one plate was used for CD8 memory. To estimate repertoire size and how much clonotype sharing occurs between individuals, the study deeply sequenced the blood TCR repertoires of about five healthy adults.

Using the deep immunoSEQ assay, TCR CDR3 regions were amplified from genomic DNA by multiplex PCR. For each cell subset, the extracted genomic DNA was distributed evenly across all wells of several immunoSEQ 96-well plates, and each plate served as one replicate. Each replicate PCR for sorted subsets received about 220 ng genomic DNA, equal to about 29,000 T cell genomes. Purified libraries were quantified with a Qubit 3.0 fluorometer, sized on a Bioanalyzer 2100, and re-quantified with the KAPA Library Quantification kit. Every immunoSEQ 96-well plate was sequenced on a separate single-read 150-cycle Illumina NextSeq 550 flow cell. The authors processed their data as follows. Because the immunoSEQ output included only junctional sequences and no quality scores, the filtering could not be the same as the filtering used for full-length reads. To assign V/J genes and CDR3, sequences were annotated using PyIR, a Python wrapper for IgBLAST v1.9, with IMGT germline references. Any read was removed if the V/J assignment was weak (E-value above 1e-6), the CDR3 was missing, or the read contained stop codons, out-of-frame junctions, or ambiguous translated residues. V3J clonotypes were defined by identical inferred V gene, J gene, and CDR3 amino acid sequence. Percentage overlap between repertoires was calculated by dividing the number of shared unique clonotypes by the size of the smaller repertoire. RTK rarefaction, the Chao1 estimator, and Recon v2.1 estimates of unobserved clonotypes were used to assess repertoire richness. For all TCRbeta clonotypes obtained by the gDNA method from a handful of donors, generation probabilities were computed with OLGA. TCRdb limited this immuneACCESS table to in-frame rearrangements with V and J called. A share of clones is missing; checked studies link under half to unresolved V genes, and the rest is unexplained. V and J calls and clone size are given by that table; D and trimming were obtained from the DNA. The sample records approximately 700,000 clones, around 73% of which are singletons. The biggest ten clones account for around 1.8% of the sample.

Beyond this particular receptor, the publication reports: Sharing across a handful of donors was observed for around 4.8% of naive CD4, about 4% of naive CD8, 2% to 2.5% of memory CD4, and 0.4% of memory CD8 clonotypes. Higher generation probabilities were observed for clonotypes shared by all four sorted-subset donors than for non-shared clonotypes. Pairwise subsampling led to the expectation that sequencing depth would affect the degree of clonotype sharing among donors. Even with the large sequencing depth, rarefaction of the sorted-subset datasets indicated that sequencing was incomplete. The small number of donors limited the genetic and exposure-history diversity represented. Sampling was limited to blood, and TCR repertoires in tissue likely differ from TCR repertoires in blood. Naive subsets generally had larger estimated clonotype richness than memory subsets did.

The CDR3 runs 14 amino acids, cysteine and phenylalanine included. Only CDR3 DNA remains: 42 bases, in frame from the first base. Clipping removes 4 bases from V and 4 bases from J, with 6 as the unmatched junction base count. Reading the germline V gene (reference sequence) gives CDR1 LNHDA and CDR2 SQIVND. A note on this clone: Its antigen remains unidentified. No much larger clonotype is one base removed from it; base qualities were not supplied.

Healthy HIV-negative adults with no recently reported acute infections or vaccinations were included as donors. All donors were Caucasian adults living in Nashville, Tennessee, USA. CD4+ T cells were enriched by magnetic negative selection; naive cells were then positively selected on CD45RA, and the negative fraction formed the memory subset. After blood collection by leukapheresis, PBMCs were isolated using Ficoll-Histopaque density gradient centrifugation and then cryopreserved in the vapor phase of liquid nitrogen. Analytical flow cytometry was used to check the purity and quantity of each magnetically sorted T cell population. Genomic DNA was isolated from every sorted fraction and measured by UV absorbance on a Nanodrop 2000c.

The sequencing input was memory CD4+ T cells sorted from blood. Taken with the paper, the label for cell subset or site translates to: CD45RA-negative fraction. This TCR came from a woman aged 25 to 39 in good health. The V and J segments used are TRBV19 and TRBJ2-5, and 7 bases in between align with TRBD2. The encoded CDR3 is CASSRAGPPETQYF. The DNA sequence is TGTGCCAGTAGTAGAGCGGGGCCACCAGAGACCCAGTACTTC. The full variable domain, with segments outside the CDR3 supplied by the reference TRBV19 and TRBJ2-5 proteins, appears as DGGITQSPKYLFRKEGQNVTLSCEQNLNHDAMYWYRQDPGQGLRLIYYSQIVNDFQKGDIAEGYSVSREKKESFPLTVTSAQKNPTAFYLCASSRAGPPETQYFGPGTRLLVL.